Sequencing of this TCR beta chain was carried out in a study of cytomegalovirus exposure and HLA in healthy donors. Study outcomes and limitations: In a later analysis, TCR association rates varied by HLA locus: DRB1 most, HLA-C fewest. The study flagged roughly 150 TCR beta chains as cytomegalovirus-associated.

Germline V gene data show CDR1 as MRHNA and CDR2 as SNTAGT. The CDR3 sequence is 16 residues long. V lost 5 bases to trimming and J lost 4 bases, with 17 bases between them. PCR primers comprised 60 Vbeta and 13 Jbeta primers. Here immunoSEQ multiplex PCR was the method, and the copy in TCRdb shows in-frame clones only, minus some. The sample includes about 57,000 clones, more than 70% of them seen just once. As to this clone: What it binds is not known.

The V call is TRBV6-4, the J call TRBJ2-2, with a weak D call TRBD2 (5 bases). The clonotype originates from a male donor in good health and CMV-seronegative. The sample was PBMCs. Here the CDR3 reads CASSLRRTAGTGELFF. CDR3 nucleotides: TGTGCCAGCAGTCTTCGACGGACCGCGGGCACCGGGGAGCTGTTTTTT.